A selection of T cell receptor beta chains follows, all from one sample in a study of cytotoxic CD8 clonotypes in ibrutinib-treated CLL. Sequencing was performed with immunoSEQ multiplex PCR; in TCRdb, only in-frame clones are kept and a portion is missing. The sample lists around 77,000 clones; 80% were seen once. This specimen consisted of PBMCs, obtained at disease progression, from a patient treated with ibrutinib. The source is a human donor with chronic lymphocytic leukemia. Each CDR3 is given with its conserved first and last residue. Fields, in order: D gene, J gene, V gene, clone size, CDR3 protein, CDR3 DNA. D genes are given only for firm matches. Clone size appears in some rows only: once, few, many, or a class for an expanded clone.

-	TRBJ2-7	TRBV10-3	-	CAISEGKAYEQYF	TGTGCCATCAGTGAAGGAAAAGCCTACGAGCAGTACTTC
TRBD1	TRBJ1-1	TRBV27	once	CASREQGHNEAFF	TGTGCCAGCAGGGAACAGGGGCATAATGAAGCTTTCTTT
-	TRBJ1-1	TRBV20-1	few	CSATRGAEAFF	TGCAGTGCTACCCGGGGGGCTGAAGCTTTCTTT
-	TRBJ1-5	TRBV2	-	CASMVSGIQPQHF	TGTGCCAGCATGGTTTCGGGTATCCAGCCCCAGCATTTT
-	TRBJ1-5	TRBV7-8	-	CASSLSQGHSNQPQHF	TGTGCCAGCAGCTTATCGCAGGGACATAGCAATCAGCCCCAGCATTTT
TRBD2	TRBJ2-7	TRBV7-3	-	CASSKLAGGTYEQYF	TGTGCCAGCAGCAAACTAGCGGGAGGGACCTACGAGCAGTACTTC
-	TRBJ1-1	TRBV30	few	CAWRPTMNTEAFF	TGTGCCTGGAGACCGACGATGAACACTGAAGCTTTCTTT
TRBD1	TRBJ2-7	TRBV15	-	CATSRGGQGSYEQYF	TGTGCCACCAGCAGAGGAGGACAGGGTTCCTACGAGCAGTACTTC
-	TRBJ2-7	TRBV5-1	-	CASSLGPGNQYEQYF	TGCGCCAGCAGCTTGGGCCCGGGGAACCAATACGAGCAGTACTTC
-	TRBJ2-7	TRBV4-1	-	CASSQGVWRRSSYEQYF	TGCGCCAGCAGCCAAGGGGTTTGGCGGCGGAGCTCCTACGAGCAGTACTTC
TRBD1	TRBJ1-2	TRBV6-5	once	CATSGTGPNYGYTF	TGTGCCACCTCCGGGACAGGGCCCAACTATGGCTACACCTTC
TRBD2	TRBJ2-3	TRBV27	-	CASSSLAGFTDTQYF	TGTGCCAGCAGTTCACTAGCGGGGTTCACAGATACGCAGTATTTT
-	TRBJ2-7	TRBV10-2	-	CASSEVSYKQYF	TGCGCCAGCAGTGAAGTCTCCTACAAGCAGTACTTC
-	TRBJ2-1	TRBV27	-	CASRLGWSSYNEQFF	TGTGCCAGCAGATTGGGGTGGAGCTCCTACAATGAGCAGTTCTTC
TRBD2	TRBJ2-5	TRBV5-1	-	CASSLERGGRETQYF	TGCGCCAGCAGCTTAGAGCGGGGGGGCCGAGAGACCCAGTACTTC
TRBD2	TRBJ2-1	TRBV9	-	CASSESAGVTYNEQFF	TGTGCCAGCAGCGAGTCAGCGGGAGTTACGTACAATGAGCAGTTCTTC
-	TRBJ1-4	TRBV4-1	few	CASSQDPGKGDEKLFF	TGCGCCAGCAGCCAAGATCCGGGAAAAGGGGATGAAAAACTGTTTTTT
-	TRBJ1-6	TRBV4-1	-	CASSQGTFLSSPLHF	TGCGCCAGCAGCCAAGGAACCTTCCTTAGTTCACCCCTCCACTTT
-	TRBJ1-2	TRBV10-3	once	CAISDGRTPHYTF	TGTGCCATCAGTGACGGTCGGACCCCGCATTACACCTTC
TRBD1	TRBJ1-2	TRBV7-8	-	CASSLRETGTGGLYGYTF	TGTGCCAGCAGCCTTCGAGAAACCGGGACAGGGGGCCTCTATGGCTACACCTTC
-	TRBJ2-5	TRBV13	-	CASSIYTDTWGQETQYF	TGTGCCAGCAGCATATACACTGACACCTGGGGGCAAGAGACCCAGTACTTC
TRBD1	TRBJ1-5	TRBV6-6	-	CASTVGQNSNQPQHF	TGTGCCAGCACCGTGGGACAGAATAGCAATCAGCCCCAGCATTTT
-	TRBJ1-2	TRBV19	-	CASSILLIGDYGYTF	TGTGCCAGTAGTATTTTACTCATCGGGGACTATGGCTACACCTTC
TRBD1	TRBJ1-1	TRBV9	-	CASSPGTGSAEAFF	TGTGCCAGCAGCCCCGGGACAGGGTCGGCTGAAGCTTTCTTT
-	TRBJ2-1	TRBV10-2	-	CASSRTTGVNEQFF	TGCGCCAGCAGTCGGACCACGGGTGTCAATGAGCAGTTCTTC
-	TRBJ2-5	TRBV2	-	CASRPIGETQYF	TGTGCCAGCAGACCGATTGGCGAGACCCAGTACTTC
TRBD2	TRBJ2-2	TRBV19	-	CASTGGPIYTGELFF	TGTGCCAGTACGGGAGGGCCTATCTACACCGGGGAGCTGTTTTTT
-	TRBJ1-4	TRBV11-2	once	CASSLGFKDRLFF	TGTGCCAGCAGCTTAGGGTTCAAGGACCGCTTGTTTTTT
TRBD1	TRBJ2-1	TRBV2	-	CASSGTGGVEQFF	TGTGCCAGCAGTGGGACAGGGGGGGTTGAGCAGTTCTTC
TRBD2	TRBJ2-5	TRBV2	-	CASSGRRGGAGETQYF	TGTGCCAGCAGTGGACGGCGCGGGGGGGCCGGGGAGACCCAGTACTTC
-	TRBJ2-3	TRBV29-1	-	CSVEGGLTDTQYF	TGCAGCGTTGAAGGGGGTCTCACAGATACGCAGTATTTT
TRBD2	TRBJ2-7	TRBV28	-	CASRLAGATYEQYF	TGTGCCAGCAGGTTAGCGGGAGCTACCTACGAGCAGTACTTC
-	TRBJ1-1	TRBV27	-	CASRTSRATNTEAFF	TGTGCCAGCAGGACCAGCAGGGCTACGAACACTGAAGCTTTCTTT
-	TRBJ2-7	TRBV7-2	-	CASSLGLAGGSLEQYF	TGTGCCAGCAGCTTAGGTTTGGCAGGGGGGAGTCTAGAGCAGTACTTC
-	TRBJ2-1	TRBV2	-	CASSEGRVVNEQFF	TGTGCCAGCAGTGAAGGCAGGGTCGTCAATGAGCAGTTCTTC
-	TRBJ1-6	TRBV10-3	-	CATIVGPNSPLHF	TGTGCCACGATTGTGGGGCCCAATTCACCCCTCCACTTT
TRBD1	TRBJ1-5	TRBV19	-	CASSFRDRNQPQHF	TGTGCCAGTAGTTTCCGGGACAGAAATCAGCCCCAGCATTTT
-	TRBJ1-1	TRBV19	-	CASNPAAGAELFF	TGTGCCAGTAATCCAGCGGCGGGGGCCGAGCTATTCTTT
TRBD1	TRBJ1-5	TRBV6-1	-	CASRQGSNQPQHF	TGTGCCAGCAGACAGGGGAGCAATCAGCCCCAGCATTTT
-	TRBJ2-3	TRBV5-1	-	CASSLFPDGSTDTQYF	TGCGCCAGCAGCTTATTTCCGGACGGATCCACAGATACGCAGTATTTT
-	TRBJ2-6	TRBV6-1	-	CASEDSNSGANVLTF	TGTGCCAGCGAGGACAGTAACTCTGGGGCCAACGTCCTGACTTTC
-	TRBJ2-1	TRBV7-9	-	CASSFQGISYNEQFF	TGTGCCAGCAGCTTTCAGGGGATTTCCTACAATGAGCAGTTCTTC
TRBD1	TRBJ2-7	TRBV7-9	-	CASSPRTGGDEQYF	TGTGCCAGCAGCCCTAGGACAGGGGGCGATGAGCAGTACTTC
-	TRBJ1-5	TRBV18	-	CASSPPNAEGNQPQHF	TGTGCCAGCTCACCACCGAATGCAGAGGGCAATCAGCCCCAGCATTTT
-	TRBJ2-6	TRBV9	-	CASSVSGQHSGANVLTF	TGTGCCAGCAGCGTATCAGGACAACACTCTGGGGCCAACGTCCTGACTTTC
TRBD1	TRBJ1-5	TRBV10-3	few	CAITIGQGQPQHF	TGTGCCATCACAATAGGACAGGGCCAGCCCCAGCATTTT
-	TRBJ1-2	TRBV18	-	CASSPKDSTNYGYTF	TGTGCCAGCTCACCGAAGGACTCTACTAACTATGGCTACACCTTC
TRBD1	TRBJ1-3	TRBV9	-	CASSVNPDRVNTIYF	TGTGCCAGCAGCGTAAATCCGGACAGGGTAAACACCATATATTTT
-	TRBJ2-3	TRBV30	-	CAWSPPAARDTQYF	TGTGCCTGGAGTCCCCCGGCGGCAAGAGATACGCAGTATTTT
TRBD1	TRBJ1-6	TRBV30	-	CATQGVRSPLHF	TGTGCTACACAGGGGGTCAGGTCACCCCTCCACTTT
TRBD2	TRBJ2-7	TRBV2	-	CASSPRLAGGHEQYF	TGTGCCAGCAGTCCCCGACTAGCGGGAGGCCACGAGCAGTACTTC
-	TRBJ1-1	TRBV18	few	CASSPHVERATEAFF	TGTGCCAGCTCACCACACGTTGAGCGGGCCACTGAAGCTTTCTTT
TRBD1	TRBJ2-4	TRBV23-1	once	CASSQSTGQGRSEVKNIQYF	TGCGCCAGCAGTCAATCCACGGGACAGGGGAGGTCGGAGGTCAAAAACATTCAGTACTTC